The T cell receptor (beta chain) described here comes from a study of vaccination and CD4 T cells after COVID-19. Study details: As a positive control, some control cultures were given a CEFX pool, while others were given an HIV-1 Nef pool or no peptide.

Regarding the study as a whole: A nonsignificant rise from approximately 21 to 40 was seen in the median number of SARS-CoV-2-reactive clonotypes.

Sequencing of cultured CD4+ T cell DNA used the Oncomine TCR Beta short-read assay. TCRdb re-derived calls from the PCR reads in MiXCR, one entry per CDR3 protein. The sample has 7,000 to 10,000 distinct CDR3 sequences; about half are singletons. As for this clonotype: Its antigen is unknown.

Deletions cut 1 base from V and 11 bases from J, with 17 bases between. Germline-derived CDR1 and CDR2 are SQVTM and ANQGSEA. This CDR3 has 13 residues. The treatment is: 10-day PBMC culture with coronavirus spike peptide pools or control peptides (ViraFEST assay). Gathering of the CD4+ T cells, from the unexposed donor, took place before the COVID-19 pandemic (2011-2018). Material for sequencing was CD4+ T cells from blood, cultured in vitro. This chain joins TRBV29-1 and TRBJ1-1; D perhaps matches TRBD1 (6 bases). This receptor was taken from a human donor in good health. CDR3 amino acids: CSVEVGGPTGAFF. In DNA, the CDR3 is TGCAGCGTTGAAGTCGGGGGACCCACAGGGGCTTTCTTT.